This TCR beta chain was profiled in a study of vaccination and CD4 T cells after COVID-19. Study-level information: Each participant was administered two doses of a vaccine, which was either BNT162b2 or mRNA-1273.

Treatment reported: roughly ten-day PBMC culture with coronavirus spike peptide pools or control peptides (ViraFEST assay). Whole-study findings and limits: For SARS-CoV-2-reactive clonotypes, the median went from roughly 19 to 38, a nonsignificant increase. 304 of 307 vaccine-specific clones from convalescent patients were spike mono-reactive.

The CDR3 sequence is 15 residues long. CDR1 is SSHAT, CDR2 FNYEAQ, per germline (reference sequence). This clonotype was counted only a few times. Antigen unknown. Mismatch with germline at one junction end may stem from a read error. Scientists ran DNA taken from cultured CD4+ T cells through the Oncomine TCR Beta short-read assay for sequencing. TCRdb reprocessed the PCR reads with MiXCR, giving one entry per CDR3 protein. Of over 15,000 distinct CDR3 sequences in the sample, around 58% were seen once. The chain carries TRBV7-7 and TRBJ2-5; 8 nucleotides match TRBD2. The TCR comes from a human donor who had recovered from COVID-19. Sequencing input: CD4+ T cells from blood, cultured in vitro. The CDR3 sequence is CASSITGGALETQYF. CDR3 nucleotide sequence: TGTGCTAGCAGCATAACGGGGGGGGCGTTAGAGACCCAGTACTTC. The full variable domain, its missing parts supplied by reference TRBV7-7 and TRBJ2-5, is GAGVSQSPRYKVTKRGQDVTLRCDPISSHATLYWYQQALGQGPEFLTYFNYEAQPDKSGLPSDRFSAERPEGSISTLTIQRTEQRDSAMYRCASSITGGALETQYFGPGTRLLVL.